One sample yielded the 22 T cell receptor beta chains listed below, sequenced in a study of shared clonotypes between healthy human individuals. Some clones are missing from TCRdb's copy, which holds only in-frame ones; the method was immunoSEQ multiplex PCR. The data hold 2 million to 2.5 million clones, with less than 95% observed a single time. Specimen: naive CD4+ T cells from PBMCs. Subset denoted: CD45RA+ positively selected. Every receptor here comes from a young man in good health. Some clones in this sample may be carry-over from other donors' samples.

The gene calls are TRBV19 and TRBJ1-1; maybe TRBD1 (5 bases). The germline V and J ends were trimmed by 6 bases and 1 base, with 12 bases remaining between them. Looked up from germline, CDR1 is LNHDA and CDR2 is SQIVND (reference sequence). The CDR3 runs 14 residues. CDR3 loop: CASRDGTKNTEAFF. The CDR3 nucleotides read TGTGCCAGTAGGGACGGGACTAAGAACACTGAAGCTTTCTTT. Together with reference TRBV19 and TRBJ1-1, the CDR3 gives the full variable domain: DGGITQSPKYLFRKEGQNVTLSCEQNLNHDAMYWYRQDPGQGLRLIYYSQIVNDFQKGDIAEGYSVSREKKESFPLTVTSAQKNPTAFYLCASRDGTKNTEAFFGQGTRLTVV.

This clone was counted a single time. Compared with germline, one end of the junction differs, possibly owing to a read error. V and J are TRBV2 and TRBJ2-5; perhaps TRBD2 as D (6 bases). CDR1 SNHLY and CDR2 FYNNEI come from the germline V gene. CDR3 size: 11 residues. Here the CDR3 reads CASSLRLGSNF. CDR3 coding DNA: TGTGCCAGCAGTCTGAGACTAGGATCTAACTTC.

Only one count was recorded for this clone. This chain's CDR3 is CASKEVGGIYEQYF. CDR3 DNA: TGTGCCAGTAAAGAGGTTGGCGGGATCTACGAGCAGTACTTC. The chain uses TRBV19 and TRBJ2-7; D is possibly TRBD2 (6 bases). CDR1 is LNHDA, CDR2 SQIVND, per germline (reference sequence). This CDR3 contains 14 residues. The ends were cut back, 7 bases at V and 3 bases at J, with 16 bases in the middle.

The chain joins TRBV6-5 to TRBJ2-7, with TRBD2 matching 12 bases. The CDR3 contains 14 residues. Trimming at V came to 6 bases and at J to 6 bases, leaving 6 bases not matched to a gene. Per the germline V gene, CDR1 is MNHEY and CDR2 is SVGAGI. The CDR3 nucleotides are TGTGCCAGCAGCCGGACTAGCGGGACGATCGAGCAGTACTTC. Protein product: CASSRTSGTIEQYF.

In DNA form, the CDR3 reads TGTGCCAGCAGCATGTCCGGGACACTTAACACTGAAGCTTTCTTT. This codes for CASSMSGTLNTEAFF. The chain has TRBV5-4 and TRBJ1-1; weak D call: TRBD1 (6 bases). Germline CDR1 SGHNT, CDR2 YYREEE (reference sequence). The length of the CDR3 is 15 residues. The V gene lost 4 bases and the J gene lost 2 bases, with 15 bases spanning the gap.

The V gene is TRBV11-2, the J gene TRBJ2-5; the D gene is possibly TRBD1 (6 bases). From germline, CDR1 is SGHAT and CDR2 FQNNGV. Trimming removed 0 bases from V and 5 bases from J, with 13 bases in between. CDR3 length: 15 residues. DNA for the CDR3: TGTGCCAGCAGCTTAGAAGCTAGCCAGGGGGAGACCCAGTACTTC. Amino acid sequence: CASSLEASQGETQYF.

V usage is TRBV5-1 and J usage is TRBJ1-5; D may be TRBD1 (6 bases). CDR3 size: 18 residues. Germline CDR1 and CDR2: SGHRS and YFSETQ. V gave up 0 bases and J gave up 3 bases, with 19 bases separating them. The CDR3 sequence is CASSLGDITRDINQPQHF. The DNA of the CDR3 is TGCGCCAGCAGCTTGGGGGACATAACAAGGGATATCAATCAGCCCCAGCATTTT.

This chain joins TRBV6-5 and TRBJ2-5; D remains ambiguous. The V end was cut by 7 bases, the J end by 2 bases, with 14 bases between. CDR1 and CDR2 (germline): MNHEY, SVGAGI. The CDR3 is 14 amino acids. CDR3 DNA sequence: TGTGCCAGCATCCGAGGACGGTTACAAGAGACCCAGTACTTC. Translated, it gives CASIRGRLQETQYF.

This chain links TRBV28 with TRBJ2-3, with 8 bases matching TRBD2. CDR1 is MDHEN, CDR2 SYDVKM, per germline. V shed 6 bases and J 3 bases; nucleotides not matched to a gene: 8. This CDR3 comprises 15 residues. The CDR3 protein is CASSPRAGGTDTQYF. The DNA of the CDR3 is TGTGCCAGCAGCCCCCGGGCGGGGGGAACAGATACGCAGTATTTT.

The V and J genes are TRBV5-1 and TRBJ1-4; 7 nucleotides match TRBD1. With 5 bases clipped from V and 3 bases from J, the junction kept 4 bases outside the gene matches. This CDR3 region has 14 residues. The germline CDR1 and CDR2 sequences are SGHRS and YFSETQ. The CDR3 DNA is TGCGCCAGCAGGACGGGACAGCCTAATGAAAAACTGTTTTTT. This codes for CASRTGQPNEKLFF. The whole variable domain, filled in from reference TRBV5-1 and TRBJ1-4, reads KAGVTQTPRYLIKTRGQQVTLSCSPISGHRSVSWYQQTPGQGLQFLFEYFSETQRNKGNFPGRFSGRQFSNSRSEMNVSTLELGDSALYLCASRTGQPNEKLFFGSGTQLSVL.

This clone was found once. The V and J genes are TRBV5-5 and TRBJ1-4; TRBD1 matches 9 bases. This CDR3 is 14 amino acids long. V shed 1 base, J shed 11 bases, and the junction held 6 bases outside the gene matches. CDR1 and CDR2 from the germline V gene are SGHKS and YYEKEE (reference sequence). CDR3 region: CASSLSQGARKLFF. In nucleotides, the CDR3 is TGTGCCAGCAGCTTGTCACAGGGGGCTCGGAAACTGTTTTTT. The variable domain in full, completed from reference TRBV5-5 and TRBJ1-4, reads DAGVTQSPTHLIKTRGQQVTLRCSPISGHKSVSWYQQVLGQGPQFIFQYYEKEERGRGNFPDRFSARQFPNYSSELNVNALLLGDSALYLCASSLSQGARKLFFGSGTQLSVL.

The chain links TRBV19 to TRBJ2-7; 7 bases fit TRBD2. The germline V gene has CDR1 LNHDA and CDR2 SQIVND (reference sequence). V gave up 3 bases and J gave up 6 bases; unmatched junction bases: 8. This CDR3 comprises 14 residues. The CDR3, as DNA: TGTGCCAGTAGTATGGACGGGAGGACTGGCGAGCAGTACTTC. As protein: CASSMDGRTGEQYF.

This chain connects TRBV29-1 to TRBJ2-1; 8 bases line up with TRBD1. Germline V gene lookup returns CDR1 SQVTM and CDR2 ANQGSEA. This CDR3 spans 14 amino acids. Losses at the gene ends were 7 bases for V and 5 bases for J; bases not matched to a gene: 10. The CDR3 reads CSAKGQVSDNEQFF. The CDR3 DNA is TGCAGCGCAAAGGGACAGGTTTCTGACAATGAGCAGTTCTTC.

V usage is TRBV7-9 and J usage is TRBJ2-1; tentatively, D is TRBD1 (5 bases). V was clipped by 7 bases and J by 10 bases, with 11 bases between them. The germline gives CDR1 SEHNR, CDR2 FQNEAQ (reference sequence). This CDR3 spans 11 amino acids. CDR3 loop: CASTGRQEQFF. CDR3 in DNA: TGTGCCAGCACCGGACGACAGGAGCAGTTCTTC.

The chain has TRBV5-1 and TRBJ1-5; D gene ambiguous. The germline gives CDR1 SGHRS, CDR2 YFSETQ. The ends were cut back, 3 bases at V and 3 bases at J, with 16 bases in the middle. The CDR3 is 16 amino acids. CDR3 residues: CASSSAPTDYNQPQHF. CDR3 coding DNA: TGCGCCAGCAGCTCGGCACCGACGGACTACAATCAGCCCCAGCATTTT.

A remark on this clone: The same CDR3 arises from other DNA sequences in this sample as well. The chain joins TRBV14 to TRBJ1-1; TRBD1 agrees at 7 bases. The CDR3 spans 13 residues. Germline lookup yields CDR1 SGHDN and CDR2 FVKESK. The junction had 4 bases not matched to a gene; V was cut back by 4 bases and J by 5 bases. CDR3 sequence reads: CASSRQGGTEAFF. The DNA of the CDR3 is TGTGCCAGCAGCCGACAGGGAGGGACTGAAGCTTTCTTT.

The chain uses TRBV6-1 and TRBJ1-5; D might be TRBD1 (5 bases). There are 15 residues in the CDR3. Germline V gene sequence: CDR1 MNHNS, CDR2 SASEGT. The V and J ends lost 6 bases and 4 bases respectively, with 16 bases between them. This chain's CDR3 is CASSTGTVGNQPQHF. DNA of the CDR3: TGTGCCAGCAGCACTGGGACGGTGGGAAATCAGCCCCAGCATTTT.

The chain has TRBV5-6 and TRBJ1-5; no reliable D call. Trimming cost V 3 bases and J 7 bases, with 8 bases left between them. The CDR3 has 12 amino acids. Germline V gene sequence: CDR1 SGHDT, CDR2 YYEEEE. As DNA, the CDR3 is TGTGCCAGCAGCTCCACGAAACAGCCCCAGCATTTT. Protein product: CASSSTKQPQHF.

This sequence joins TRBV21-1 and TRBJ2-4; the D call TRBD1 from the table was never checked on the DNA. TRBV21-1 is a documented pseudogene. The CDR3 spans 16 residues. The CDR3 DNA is TGTGCCAGCAGCGGCGGGACAGCCCTAGCCAAAAACATTCAGTACTTC. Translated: CASSGGTALAKNIQYF.

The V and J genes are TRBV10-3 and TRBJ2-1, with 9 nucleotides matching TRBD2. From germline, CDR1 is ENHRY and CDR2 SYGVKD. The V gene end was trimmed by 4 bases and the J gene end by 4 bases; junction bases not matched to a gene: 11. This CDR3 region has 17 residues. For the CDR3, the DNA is TGTGCCATCAGTGGGCTCGAAGGCGGGAGGGCTTACAATGAGCAGTTCTTC. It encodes CAISGLEGGRAYNEQFF.

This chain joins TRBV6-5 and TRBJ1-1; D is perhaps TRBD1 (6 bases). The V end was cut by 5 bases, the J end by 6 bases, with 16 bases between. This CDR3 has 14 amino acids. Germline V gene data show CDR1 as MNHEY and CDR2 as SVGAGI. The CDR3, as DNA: TGTGCCAGCAGTAGATTTCAGGGGTCGTCTGAAGCTTTCTTT. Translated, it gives CASSRFQGSSEAFF.

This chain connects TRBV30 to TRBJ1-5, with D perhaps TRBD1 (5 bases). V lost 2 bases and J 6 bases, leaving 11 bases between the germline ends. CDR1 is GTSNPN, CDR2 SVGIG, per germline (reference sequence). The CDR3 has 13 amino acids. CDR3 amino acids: CAWSPGRTQPQHF. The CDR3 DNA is TGTGCCTGGAGTCCAGGGAGGACTCAGCCCCAGCATTTT.